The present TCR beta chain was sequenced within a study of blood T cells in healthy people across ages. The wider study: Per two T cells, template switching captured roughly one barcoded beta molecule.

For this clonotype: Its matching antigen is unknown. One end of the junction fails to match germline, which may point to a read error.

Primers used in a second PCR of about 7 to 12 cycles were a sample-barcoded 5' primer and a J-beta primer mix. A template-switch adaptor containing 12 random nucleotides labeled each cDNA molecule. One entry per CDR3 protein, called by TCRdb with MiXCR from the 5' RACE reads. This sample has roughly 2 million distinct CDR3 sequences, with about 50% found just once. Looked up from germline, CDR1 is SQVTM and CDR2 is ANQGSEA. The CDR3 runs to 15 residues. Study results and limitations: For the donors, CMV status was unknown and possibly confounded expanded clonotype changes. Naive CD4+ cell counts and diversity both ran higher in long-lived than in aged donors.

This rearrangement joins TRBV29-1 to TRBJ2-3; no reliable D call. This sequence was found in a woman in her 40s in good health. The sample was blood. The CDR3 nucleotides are TGCGGCGTTGAGTCGGCAAGAACGGGCACAGATACGCAGTATTTT. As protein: CGVESARTGTDTQYF.